Following are 22 T cell receptor beta chains from one sample sequenced in a study of identical twins. TCRdb re-analysed the 5' RACE reads in MiXCR, keeping a single row per CDR3 protein. Of around 510,000 distinct CDR3 sequences listed, around 15% are singletons. The same sample was also used in a study of yellow fever vaccine responses in identical twins.

Specimen: CD4+ T cells sorted from blood. The source is a woman aged 18-29 years in good health.

This clonotype was detected only a few times. This rearrangement joins TRBV2 to TRBJ2-1, with 8 bases aligning to TRBD2. Looked up from germline, CDR1 is SNHLY and CDR2 is FYNNEI. V shed 5 bases and J 3 bases; nucleotides not matched to a gene: 6. The CDR3 runs 15 residues. The CDR3 region is CASSQEAGDYNEQFF. The CDR3 DNA follows: TGTGCCAGCAGTCAAGAAGCGGGAGACTACAATGAGCAGTTCTTC.

As concerns this clonotype: Since no conserved phenylalanine or tryptophan closes the CDR3, a read error is the likely cause. This chain joins TRBV2 and TRBJ2-7; D possibly corresponds to TRBD1 (6 bases). Germline assignment: CDR1 SNHLY and CDR2 FYNNEI. V was shortened by 8 bases and J by 2 bases, with 10 bases between the two germline ends. The length of the CDR3 is 12 residues. DNA of the CDR3: TGTGCCAGCCACGGACAGACCTACGAGCAGTACTTA. Amino acid sequence: CASHGQTYEQYL.

This clonotype appeared many times. The CDR3 coding sequence is TGTGCCAGCAGTTTAGATGGGGGGAACTATGGCTACACCTTC. It yields the protein CASSLDGGNYGYTF. This rearrangement joins TRBV12-3 or TRBV12-4 to TRBJ1-2; a weak D match, TRBD1 (5 bases). The CDR3 is 14 amino acids. V was cut by 1 base and J by 2 bases, with 8 bases left in between.

This chain joins TRBV20-1 and TRBJ2-3, with D hard to call. The CDR3 consists of 12 residues. Germline V gene data show CDR1 as DFQATT and CDR2 as SNEGSKA (reference sequence). Deletions cut 3 bases from V and 10 bases from J, with 14 bases between. The CDR3 DNA follows: TGCAGTGCTAGTAGGCGGACGGCGGCGCAGTATTTT. It encodes CSASRRTAAQYF.

CDR3 nucleotide sequence: TGTGCCATCATGACGGCGGGGGGGCGAATAAGCGAGCAGTACTTC. Translation gives CAIMTAGGRISEQYF. V gene TRBV10-3 combines with J gene TRBJ2-7, with 9 bases aligning to TRBD2. CDR1 ENHRY and CDR2 SYGVKD come from the germline V gene. The CDR3 totals 15 residues. V lost 7 bases to trimming and J lost 6 bases; unmatched junction nucleotides: 13.

This chain uses TRBV5-4 with TRBJ2-5; 9 bases match TRBD2. This CDR3 is 15 amino acids long. Germline CDR1 and CDR2: SGHNT and YYREEE (reference sequence). Germline trimming cut 4 bases from V and 6 bases from J; bases unmatched to any gene: 10. CDR3 DNA sequence: TGTGCCAGCAGCCCACGACTAGCGGACTGGAAGACCCAGTACTTC. Its translation: CASSPRLADWKTQYF.

In its sample, this clonotype was seen a few times. The rearrangement uses TRBV5-1 and TRBJ2-5; D gene unclear. CDR1 and CDR2 (germline): SGHRS, YFSETQ. CDR3 size: 13 residues. With 2 bases removed from V and 2 bases from J, the gap between germline ends came to 7 bases. The CDR3 sequence is CASSFGIQETQYF. CDR3 DNA sequence: TGCGCCAGCAGCTTTGGGATACAAGAGACCCAGTACTTC.

The rearrangement joins TRBV7-8 to TRBJ2-2, with 10 positions matching TRBD1. Germline loops: CDR1 SGHVS, CDR2 FQNEAQ. V was clipped by 5 bases and J by 4 bases; unmatched bases: 7. The CDR3 length is 16 residues. The CDR3 region is CASSPMGTGVTGELFF. The CDR3 bases are TGTGCCAGCAGCCCCATGGGGACAGGGGTCACCGGGGAGCTGTTTTTT. Full variable domain (missing parts from reference TRBV7-8 and TRBJ2-2): GAGVSQSPRYKVAKRGQDVALRCDPISGHVSLFWYQQALGQGPEFLTYFQNEAQLDKSGLPSDRFFAERPEGSVSTLKIQRTQQEDSAVYLCASSPMGTGVTGELFFGEGSRLTVL.

V and J are TRBV10-3 and TRBJ2-1, with 15 nucleotides matching TRBD2. The germline V gene encodes CDR1 ENHRY and CDR2 SYGVKD. The V gene end was trimmed by 6 bases and the J gene end by 15 bases; junction bases not matched to a gene: 12. The CDR3 runs to 15 residues. CDR3 sequence (DNA): TGTGCCATCAGCCCCGGACTAGCGGGAGGGCAGAGTCCGTTCTTC. Residues: CAISPGLAGGQSPFF.

The rearrangement links TRBV5-1 to TRBJ2-3; a possible D gene is TRBD2 (6 bases). Trimming removed 4 bases at V and 0 bases at J, with 9 bases between. Germline V lookup: CDR1 SGHRS, CDR2 YFSETQ. The CDR3 covers 14 residues. CDR3 residues: CASSGDSSTDTQYF. CDR3 sequence (DNA): TGCGCCAGCAGCGGGGACTCTAGCACAGATACGCAGTATTTT.

In its sample, this clonotype was seen a few times. This chain uses TRBV20-1 with TRBJ2-3, with a tentative D call TRBD2 (5 bases). CDR1 is DFQATT, CDR2 SNEGSKA, per germline (reference sequence). The V end was cut by 3 bases, the J end by 4 bases, with 14 bases between. The CDR3 runs 14 residues. The CDR3 DNA reads as TGCAGTGCTAGTATTGTGAGGGTGGCAGATACGCAGTATTTT. This translates into CSASIVRVADTQYF.

The genes are TRBV6-1 and TRBJ2-1; 7 bases line up with TRBD2. CDR3 length: 14 residues. Per the germline V gene, CDR1 is MNHNS and CDR2 is SASEGT. V trimming: 8 bases; J trimming: 8 bases; junction bases outside the gene matches: 12. The CDR3 bases are TGTGCCAGCCATATGCCCGGGGGGAAATATGAGCAGTTCTTC. Translation gives CASHMPGGKYEQFF.

This clonotype was observed a handful of times. As DNA, the CDR3 is TGTGCCAGCACCCCTACCGAAGCGCTACAATACAATGAGCAGTTCTTC. Residues: CASTPTEALQYNEQFF. V and J are TRBV9 and TRBJ2-1; D gene uncertain. CDR3 size: 16 residues. Germline loops: CDR1 SGDLS, CDR2 YYNGEE. V was trimmed by 6 bases and J by 4 bases, leaving 20 bases between them.

The gene calls are TRBV7-9 and TRBJ2-1, with D possibly matching TRBD2 (5 bases). Germline values: CDR1 SEHNR, CDR2 FQNEAQ (reference sequence). V gave up 0 bases and J gave up 8 bases, with 8 bases separating them. The CDR3 runs to 13 residues. The chain's CDR3 is CASSLAGAHEQFF. For the CDR3, the DNA is TGTGCCAGCAGCTTAGCGGGAGCCCATGAGCAGTTCTTC.

V gene TRBV6-5 combines with J gene TRBJ2-7; D is unclear. V was trimmed by 2 bases and J by 3 bases, leaving 5 bases between them. The CDR3 has 12 residues. Germline V gene lookup returns CDR1 MNHEY and CDR2 SVGAGI. The CDR3 nucleotides are TGTGCCAGCAGTTACAACCACTACGAGCAGTACTTC. Amino acid sequence: CASSYNHYEQYF.

V and J are TRBV5-1 and TRBJ1-4; TRBD1 matches at 8 bases. Germline V lookup: CDR1 SGHRS, CDR2 YFSETQ. The junction had 16 bases not matched to a gene; V was cut back by 4 bases and J by 8 bases. The CDR3 loop spans 17 amino acids. In nucleotides, the CDR3 is TGCGCCAGCAGCCCGGAGCCTATCGGACAGGGTCGGGAAAAACTGTTTTTT. Amino acid sequence: CASSPEPIGQGREKLFF.

This clonotype was detected only a few times. The chain uses TRBV15 and TRBJ1-4, with D unresolved. This CDR3 is 13 amino acids long. Trimming removed 6 bases at V and 0 bases at J, with 5 bases between. The germline gives CDR1 LNHNV, CDR2 YYDKDF (reference sequence). CDR3: CATRGPTNEKLFF. The CDR3 nucleotides read TGTGCCACCAGGGGCCCAACTAATGAAAAACTGTTTTTT.

This clonotype has a handful of counts. The J gene is TRBJ2-1, the V gene TRBV11-2; 7 nucleotides align to TRBD2. The ends lost 5 bases at V and 10 bases at J; junction bases unmatched: 11. The germline V gene encodes CDR1 SGHAT and CDR2 FQNNGV. The CDR3 extends over 14 amino acids. This CDR3 reads CASSPQIGGVEQFF. The DNA of the CDR3 is TGTGCCAGCAGCCCCCAGATTGGGGGGGTCGAGCAGTTCTTC.

The chain employs TRBV7-6 and TRBJ2-5, with a weak D call TRBD1 (5 bases). CDR3 length: 15 residues. The germline CDR1 and CDR2 sequences are SGHVS and FNYEAQ. The germline V and J ends were trimmed by 1 base and 1 base, with 10 bases remaining between them. The DNA of the CDR3 is TGTGCCAGCAGCTTAGTATGGCAGGGCCAAGAGACCCAGTACTTC. The encoded protein is CASSLVWQGQETQYF.

The chain is built from TRBV28 and TRBJ1-5; no clear D. Trimming took off 6 bases at V and 6 bases at J, with 15 bases between the two ends. This CDR3 is 14 amino acids long. Germline CDR1 and CDR2: MDHEN and SYDVKM. The CDR3 coding sequence is TGTGCCAGCAGAAAGGACCAAGGTCGTCAGCCCCAGCATTTT. Residues: CASRKDQGRQPQHF.

This clonotype came up a few times. The genes are TRBV30 and TRBJ2-5; D gene uncertain. The V and J ends lost 3 bases and 0 bases respectively, with 8 bases between them. This CDR3 contains 13 residues. CDR1 is GTSNPN and CDR2 is SVGIG in the germline V gene (reference sequence). CDR3 DNA: TGTGCCTGGAGAATCAGAAACCAAGAGACCCAGTACTTC. Protein product: CAWRIRNQETQYF.

The chain couples TRBV11-2 to TRBJ2-3; 16 positions agree with TRBD2. CDR3 length equals 17 residues. Germline V CDR1 and CDR2: SGHAT, FQNNGV. J was trimmed by 4 bases and V by 5 bases; bases with no gene match: 6. The CDR3 sequence is CASSLGLAGGGPDTQYF. CDR3 DNA: TGTGCCAGCAGCCTGGGACTAGCGGGAGGGGGCCCAGATACGCAGTATTTT.